Here is one T cell receptor beta chain with its context. The antigen remains undetermined. This specimen belongs to a study of tumor-infiltrating lymphocytes in primary liver carcinoma. Study background: The cohort consisted of patients whose primary liver carcinoma was surgically resected. General study findings and limits: Blood had a significantly lower top-250-clone fraction than tumors did (p = 0.039).

From around 500 ng total RNA, TCR beta cDNA was generated with a primer in the constant region. Each TCR beta library was derived from three nested multiplex PCR rounds that employed slightly modified ARM-PCR. TRBV1-TRBV30 forward primers paired with a C-beta reverse primer drove the first two PCR rounds, about 11 cycles each. TCRdb reprocessed the multiplex PCR reads with MiXCR, giving one entry per CDR3 protein. The data hold some 200,000 distinct CDR3 sequences, with less than 65% observed a single time. The source of the blood RNA was unsorted whole blood, and germline DNA was extracted as well. This CDR3 has 12 residues. Germline-derived CDR1 and CDR2 are MGHDK and SYGVNS. Trimming removed 5 bases from V and 4 bases from J, with 9 bases in between.

The TCR comes from a woman aged 55-69 years with primary liver carcinoma and hepatitis B virus infection. The specimen was peripheral blood. J is TRBJ2-7 and V is TRBV25-1; the D is unclear. CDR3 residues: CASSRGSYEQYF. CDR3 bases: TGTGCCAGCAGTCGCGGATCTTACGAGCAGTACTTC.